The entry that follows covers one TCR beta chain sequence. The sample is drawn from a study of cytomegalovirus exposure and HLA in healthy donors. The CDR3 loop spans 16 amino acids. J was trimmed by 4 bases and V by 2 bases; bases with no gene match: 8. The germline gives CDR1 MGHDK, CDR2 SYGVNS. The PCR made use of 60 Vbeta and 13 Jbeta primers. The assay was immunoSEQ multiplex PCR, and TCRdb's table has in-frame clones only and misses some. The table includes 150,000 to 200,000 clones, around 78% detected once. Material for sequencing was PBMCs. This clonotype originated in a woman aged 40 to 50 in good health and CMV-seronegative. The V gene is TRBV25-1, the J gene TRBJ2-1; TRBD1 agrees at 7 bases. The CDR3 reads CASSEGTAWEYNEQFF. The CDR3 coding sequence is TGTGCCAGCAGTGAAGGGACAGCCTGGGAGTACAATGAGCAGTTCTTC.